Sequencing of this T cell receptor (beta chain) was carried out in a study of human T cells and chemical hapten exposure. Study results and caveats: Unchanged with DPC sensitization were TCRs above 1 in 1000 frequency.

This clonotype was counted between two and nine times. As yet, its antigen is unknown. TCRdb ran MiXCR on the RACE reads and lists one entry per CDR3 protein. The sample yields about 48,000 distinct CDR3 sequences, approximately 9.9% seen once. Stated time point: patch test 3, about 24 weeks after DPC sensitization. Specified treatment: therapeutic diphenylcyclopropenone sensitization with weekly scalp DPC. This specimen was whole blood, taken in connection with sensitization to the hapten diphenylcyclopropenone (DPC). The receptor was derived from a woman in her 40s with alopecia areata. Some clones in this sample may be carry-over from other donors' samples.

CDR3 loop: CASRLHQRGEQFF. CDR3 DNA: TGTGCCAGCAGACTACATCAGCGCGGGGAGCAGTTCTTC. This rearrangement joins TRBV7-3 to TRBJ2-1; tentative D call: TRBD2 (5 bases). The CDR3 consists of 13 residues. CDR1 is SGHTA, CDR2 FQGTGA, per germline. The V end was cut by 6 bases, the J end by 10 bases, with 16 bases between.